This TCR beta chain was sequenced for a study of shared clonotypes between healthy human individuals. Study-level results: The donor pool, a small one, limited the genetic and exposure-history diversity represented.

As handled by the study authors: Quality scores were absent from the junction-only immunoSEQ sequences, so filtering differed. Data came from immunoSEQ multiplex PCR; TCRdb stores just in-frame clones and leaves some out. V and J calls plus clone size are reproduced from that table; the DNA served to infer D and trimming. The table lists approximately 720,000 clones, about 90% of them singletons, with about 24% in the top ten. This CDR3 spans 16 amino acids. The ends were cut back, 4 bases at V and 6 bases at J, with 18 bases in the middle. CDR1 and CDR2 (germline): LNHNV, YYDKDF (reference sequence). Cells designated naive CD8 were CD45RO-negative and were positively selected for CCR7, with terminally differentiated effector memory CD45RA+ cells excluded. This clone has just one count. Antigen: not known.

Sequencing was performed on naive CD8+ T cells sorted from blood. The source is a man aged 30 to 45 in good health. The chain carries TRBV15 and TRBJ2-2; D unresolved. CDR3 bases: TGTGCCACCAGCATCCACTCGGGTAGTCGTGCCGGGGAGCTGTTTTTT. It yields the protein CATSIHSGSRAGELFF. Drawing the rest from reference TRBV15 and TRBJ2-2, the complete variable domain is DAMVIQNPRYQVTQFGKPVTLSCSQTLNHNVMYWYQQKSSQAPKLLFHYYDKDFNNEADTPDNFQSRRPNTSFCFLDIRSPGLGDTAMYLCATSIHSGSRAGELFFGEGSRLTVL.